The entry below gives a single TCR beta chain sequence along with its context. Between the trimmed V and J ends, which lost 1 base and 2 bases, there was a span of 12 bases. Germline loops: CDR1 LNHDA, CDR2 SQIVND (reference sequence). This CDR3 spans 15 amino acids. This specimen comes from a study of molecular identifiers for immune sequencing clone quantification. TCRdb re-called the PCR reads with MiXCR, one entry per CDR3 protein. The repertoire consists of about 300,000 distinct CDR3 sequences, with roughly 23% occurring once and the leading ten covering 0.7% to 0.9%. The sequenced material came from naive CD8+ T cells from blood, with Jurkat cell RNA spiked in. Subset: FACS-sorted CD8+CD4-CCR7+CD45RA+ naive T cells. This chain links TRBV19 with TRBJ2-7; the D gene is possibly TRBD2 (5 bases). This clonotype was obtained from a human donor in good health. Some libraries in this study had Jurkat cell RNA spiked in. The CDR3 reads CASSIGRGIPYEQYF. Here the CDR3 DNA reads TGTGCCAGTAGTATAGGAAGAGGGATCCCCTACGAGCAGTACTTC.